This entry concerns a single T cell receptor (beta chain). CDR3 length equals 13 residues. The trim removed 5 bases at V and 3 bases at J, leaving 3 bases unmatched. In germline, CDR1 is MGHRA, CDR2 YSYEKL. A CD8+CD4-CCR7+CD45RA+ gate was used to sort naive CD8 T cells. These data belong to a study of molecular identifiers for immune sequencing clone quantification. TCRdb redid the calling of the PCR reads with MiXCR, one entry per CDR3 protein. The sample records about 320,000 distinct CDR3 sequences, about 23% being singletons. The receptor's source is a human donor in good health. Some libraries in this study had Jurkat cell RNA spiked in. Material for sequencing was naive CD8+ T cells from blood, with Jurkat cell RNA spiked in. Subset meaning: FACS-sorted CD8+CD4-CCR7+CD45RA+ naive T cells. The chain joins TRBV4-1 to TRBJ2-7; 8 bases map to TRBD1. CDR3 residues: CASSMGQDYEQYF. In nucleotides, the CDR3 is TGCGCCAGCAGCATGGGACAGGACTACGAGCAGTACTTC.